Listed below are T cell receptor beta chains from one sample, sequenced in a study of post-analysis software for immune sequencing data. TCRdb used MiXCR to reprocess the PCR reads, holding one entry per CDR3 protein. The profile shows roughly 540,000 distinct CDR3 sequences, 34% of them singletons. The material sequenced was blood. These receptors were obtained from a girl aged 2-17 years with multiple sclerosis. Each CDR3 is given with its conserved first and last residue. A D gene is named only where the DNA matches it firmly. Not all rows give a size; the values are once, few, many and, for expanded clones, a class.

CDR3aa	CDR3nt	v_gene	j_gene	d_gene	abundance
CASTQQEGYTEAFF	TGTGCCAGCACTCAACAGGAGGGGTATACTGAAGCTTTCTTT	TRBV12-3/TRBV12-4	TRBJ1-1	-	-
CASSEFGRPEYNEQFF	TGTGCCAGCAGTGAATTTGGTCGCCCCGAGTACAATGAGCAGTTCTTC	TRBV2	TRBJ2-1	-	few
CASSRRTSGSYNEQFF	TGCGCCAGCAGCCGTAGAACTAGCGGGAGTTACAATGAGCAGTTCTTC	TRBV5-1	TRBJ2-1	TRBD2	few
CASSLSPGSSYEQYF	TGTGCCAGCAGTTTATCCCCAGGGAGCTCCTACGAGCAGTACTTC	TRBV27	TRBJ2-7	-	-
CSARDREGRNIQYF	TGCAGTGCTAGAGATAGAGAGGGACGAAACATTCAGTACTTC	TRBV20-1	TRBJ2-4	-	-
CASSQDPASGRGSADTQYF	TGTGCCAGCAGCCAAGATCCGGCTAGCGGGAGAGGGTCGGCAGATACGCAGTATTTT	TRBV4-2	TRBJ2-3	TRBD2	-
CASTDPGRYEQYF	TGTGCCAGCACGGACCCTGGGCGATACGAGCAGTACTTC	TRBV11-2	TRBJ2-7	-	once
CASSYGPIYGYTF	TGTGCCAGCAGTTACGGACCGATCTATGGCTACACCTTC	TRBV6-6	TRBJ1-2	-	-
CSARAGSSTDTQYF	TGCAGTGCTAGAGCGGGGTCTAGCACAGATACGCAGTATTTT	TRBV20-1	TRBJ2-3	-	-
CATSDSDRGLLPHEQFF	TGTGCCACCAGTGACTCGGACAGGGGGCTACTACCCCATGAGCAGTTCTTC	TRBV24-1	TRBJ2-1	TRBD1	few
CASSALGGAITDTQYF	TGTGCCAGCAGTGCCCTAGGGGGGGCGATCACAGATACGCAGTATTTT	TRBV9	TRBJ2-3	-	-
CASSITGGSPEQFF	TGTGCCAGTAGTATAACGGGGGGCTCTCCGGAGCAGTTCTTC	TRBV19	TRBJ2-1	-	-
CASRPSGAYNEQFF	TGTGCCAGCAGACCTAGCGGGGCTTACAATGAGCAGTTCTTC	TRBV6-5	TRBJ2-1	TRBD2	-
CAPYGYEQFF	TGTGCCCCCTACGGGTATGAGCAGTTCTTC	TRBV10-3	TRBJ2-1	-	-
CASSFMVGADAQYF	TGTGCCAGCAGTTTTATGGTCGGGGCAGATGCGCAGTATTTT	TRBV12-3/TRBV12-4	TRBJ2-3	-	-
CASSYSIIDGNYGYTF	TGTGCCAGCAGTTACTCGATCATCGACGGGAACTATGGCTACACCTTC	TRBV6-5	TRBJ1-2	-	-
CASSHPLTGAYEQYF	TGCGCCAGCAGCCACCCGTTGACAGGAGCCTACGAGCAGTACTTC	TRBV4-1	TRBJ2-7	-	-
CASSLTHVGGTQYF	TGTGCCAGCAGCTTGACTCACGTCGGGGGTACGCAGTATTTT	TRBV7-6	TRBJ2-3	-	few
CAISEGWGGDTEAFF	TGTGCCATCAGTGAAGGTTGGGGCGGGGACACTGAAGCTTTCTTT	TRBV10-3	TRBJ1-1	-	-
CASSYFPNYEQYF	TGTGCCAGCAGTTACTTCCCCAACTACGAGCAGTACTTC	TRBV6-6	TRBJ2-7	-	few
CASREQGAWGYTF	TGTGCCAGCAGGGAACAGGGGGCCTGGGGCTACACCTTC	TRBV12-3/TRBV12-4	TRBJ1-2	TRBD1	few
CASSELSGAEQYF	TGTGCCAGCAGTGAATTGTCCGGGGCCGAGCAGTACTTC	TRBV6-1	TRBJ2-7	-	-
CATARAPQNYGYTF	TGTGCCACCGCACGAGCCCCACAGAACTATGGCTACACCTTC	TRBV10-3	TRBJ1-2	-	few
CSVVREGSEKLFF	TGCAGCGTGGTCCGGGAAGGGAGTGAAAAACTGTTTTTT	TRBV29-1	TRBJ1-4	-	-
CASSLNAISSYGYTF	TGCGCCAGCAGCTTGAACGCCATCTCTAGCTATGGCTACACCTTC	TRBV5-1	TRBJ1-2	-	-
CSARDLPDVYGYTF	TGCAGTGCTAGAGATCTCCCGGACGTCTATGGCTACACCTTC	TRBV20-1	TRBJ1-2	-	few
CATSRLAVSTDTQYF	TGTGCCACCAGCAGGCTGGCGGTTAGCACAGATACGCAGTATTTT	TRBV15	TRBJ2-3	-	few
CASSLIGGGDTEAFF	TGTGCCAGCAGCTTGATTGGGGGAGGGGATACTGAAGCTTTCTTT	TRBV5-5	TRBJ1-1	-	-
CASSLVGSAGGLNEQFF	TGTGCCAGCAGCTTGGTAGGCTCAGCGGGGGGCCTCAATGAGCAGTTCTTC	TRBV5-6	TRBJ2-1	TRBD2	-
CASSPREAGANVLTF	TGTGCCAGCTCACCAAGGGAGGCCGGGGCCAACGTCCTGACTTTC	TRBV18	TRBJ2-6	-	few
CASSVDSSGNTIYF	TGTGCCAGCAGCGTAGACAGCTCTGGAAACACCATATATTTT	TRBV9	TRBJ1-3	-	-
CASWDSHNQPQHF	TGTGCCAGCTGGGACAGCCATAATCAGCCCCAGCATTTT	TRBV28	TRBJ1-5	TRBD1	-
CASKDWGGQETQYF	TGTGCCAGCAAGGATTGGGGGGGTCAAGAGACCCAGTACTTC	TRBV12-3/TRBV12-4	TRBJ2-5	TRBD2	few
CATKASRRDTDTQYF	TGTGCCACCAAGGCTAGCCGGCGTGACACAGATACGCAGTATTTT	TRBV7-9	TRBJ2-3	-	-
CASSEEVAGAYRNEQFF	TGTGCCAGCAGTGAAGAGGTAGCGGGGGCGTATAGGAATGAGCAGTTCTTC	TRBV6-1	TRBJ2-1	TRBD2	few
CASSQPDRENTDTQYF	TGTGCCAGCAGCCAGCCGGACAGGGAAAACACAGATACGCAGTATTTT	TRBV7-9	TRBJ2-3	TRBD1	-
CASRARDSNYGCTF	TGTGCCAGCAGAGCCAGGGATTCTAACTATGGCTGCACCTTC	TRBV3-1	TRBJ1-2	-	-
CSARDQAGLAKNIQYF	TGCAGTGCTAGAGATCAAGCAGGCCTAGCCAAAAACATTCAGTACTTC	TRBV20-1	TRBJ2-4	-	many
CASSPRGVSDYGYTF	TGTGCCAGCAGCCCCCGCGGGGTTTCGGACTATGGCTACACCTTC	TRBV5-5	TRBJ1-2	-	-
CASSAGGNTEAFF	TGTGCCAGCTCCGCGGGGGGGAACACTGAAGCTTTCTTT	TRBV9	TRBJ1-1	-	-
CASSQEGSELGAGYEQYF	TGCGCCAGCAGCCAAGAGGGGTCTGAACTAGGAGCCGGCTACGAGCAGTACTTC	TRBV4-1	TRBJ2-7	-	few
CASSLPKTYEQYF	TGTGCCAGCAGCTTGCCCAAGACCTACGAGCAGTACTTC	TRBV5-6	TRBJ2-7	-	-
CAGSAQETQYF	TGTGCCGGCAGTGCCCAAGAGACCCAGTACTTC	TRBV2	TRBJ2-5	-	once
CSAPSMRTSDNEQFF	TGCAGTGCCCCTAGCATGCGAACGAGTGACAATGAGCAGTTCTTC	TRBV20-1	TRBJ2-1	-	-
CASSLTARPQTQYF	TGTGCCAGCAGCTTAACTGCTAGACCCCAGACCCAGTACTTC	TRBV7-2	TRBJ2-5	-	-
CASSPGQCYGYTF	TGTGCCAGCAGTCCGGGACAGTGCTATGGCTACACCTTC	TRBV12-3/TRBV12-4	TRBJ1-2	TRBD1	-
CASKRGHLSTDTQYF	TGTGCCAGCAAACGGGGCCATCTCAGCACAGATACGCAGTATTTT	TRBV6-6	TRBJ2-3	-	-
CSARVAGEGTQYF	TGCAGTGCTAGAGTGGCAGGGGAAGGGACCCAGTACTTC	TRBV20-1	TRBJ2-5	-	-
CASSPGQGAAYEQYF	TGCGCCAGCAGCCCGGGACAGGGGGCGGCCTACGAGCAGTACTTC	TRBV5-1	TRBJ2-7	TRBD1	few